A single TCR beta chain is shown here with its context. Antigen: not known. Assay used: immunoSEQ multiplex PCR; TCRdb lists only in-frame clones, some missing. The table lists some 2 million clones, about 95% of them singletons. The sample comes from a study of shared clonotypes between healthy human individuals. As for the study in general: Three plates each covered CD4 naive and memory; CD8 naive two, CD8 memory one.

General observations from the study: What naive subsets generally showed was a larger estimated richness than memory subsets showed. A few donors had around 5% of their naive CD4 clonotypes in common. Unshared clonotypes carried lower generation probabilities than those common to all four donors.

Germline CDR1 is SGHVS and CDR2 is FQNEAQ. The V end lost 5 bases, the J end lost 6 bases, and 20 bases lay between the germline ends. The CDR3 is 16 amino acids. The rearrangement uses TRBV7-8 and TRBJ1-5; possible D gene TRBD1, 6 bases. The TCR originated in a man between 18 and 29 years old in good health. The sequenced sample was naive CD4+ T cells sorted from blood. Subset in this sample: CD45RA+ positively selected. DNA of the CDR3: TGTGCCAGCAGCGACAGCCTTTCAGGGGTCGGTCAGCCCCAGCATTTT. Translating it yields CASSDSLSGVGQPQHF.